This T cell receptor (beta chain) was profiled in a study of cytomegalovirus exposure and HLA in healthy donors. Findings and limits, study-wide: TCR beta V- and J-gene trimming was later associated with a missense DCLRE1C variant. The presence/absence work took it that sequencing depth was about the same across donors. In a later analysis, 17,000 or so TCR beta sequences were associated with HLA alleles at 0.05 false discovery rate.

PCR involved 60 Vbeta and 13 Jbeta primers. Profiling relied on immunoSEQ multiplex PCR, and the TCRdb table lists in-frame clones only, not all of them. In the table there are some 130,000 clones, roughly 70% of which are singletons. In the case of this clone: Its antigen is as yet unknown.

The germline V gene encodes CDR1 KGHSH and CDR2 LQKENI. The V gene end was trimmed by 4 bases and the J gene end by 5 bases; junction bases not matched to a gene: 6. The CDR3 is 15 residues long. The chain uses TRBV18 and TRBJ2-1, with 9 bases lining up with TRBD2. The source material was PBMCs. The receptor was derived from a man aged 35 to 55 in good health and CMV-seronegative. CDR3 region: CASSHRTSDHNEQFF. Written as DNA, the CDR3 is TGTGCCAGCTCACATAGGACTAGCGACCACAATGAGCAGTTCTTC.